This T cell receptor (beta chain) was identified in a study of T cells expressing NK-cell markers. With UMIs, 5'RACE template switching was used to make TCR beta cDNA. TCRdb re-analyzed the 5' RACE reads; it lists each CDR3 protein once, without DNA. The repertoire table contains about 390,000 distinct CDR3 sequences. Looked up from germline, CDR1 is SSHAT and CDR2 is FNYEAQ (reference sequence). CDR3 length: 13 residues. The sample taken for sequencing was blood T cells: a sorted CD56 or NKG2C T cell subset, CD4+ or CD8+ T cells, or bulk PBMC T cells (not recorded which). This receptor was identified in a woman in her 50s in good health. The genes are TRBV7-7 and TRBJ2-5. The CDR3 region is CASSPATVQTQYF.